Presented here are 14 T cell receptor beta chains from one specimen sequenced in a study of cytomegalovirus exposure and HLA in healthy donors. The PCR contained 60 Vbeta and 13 Jbeta primers. Assay: immunoSEQ multiplex PCR; the TCRdb copy retains only in-frame clones and omits some. The repertoire holds around 110,000 clones, with under 90% as singletons. Sequenced: PBMCs. These TCRs come from a woman aged 25 to 39 in good health and CMV-seronegative.

This clone appeared a single time. V gene TRBV27 combines with J gene TRBJ1-5, with 8 bases identical to TRBD1. CDR1 is MNHEY and CDR2 is SMNVEV in the germline V gene (reference sequence). The CDR3 sequence is 12 residues long. The junction had 2 bases not matched to a gene; V was cut back by 6 bases and J by 7 bases. For the CDR3, the DNA is TGTGCCAGCAGCGGACAGGGCCAGCCCCAGCATTTT. Encoded protein: CASSGQGQPQHF.

This chain uses TRBV25-1 with TRBJ2-7, with a tentative D call TRBD2 (6 bases). The CDR3 extends over 13 amino acids. Germline-derived CDR1 and CDR2 are MGHDK and SYGVNS. Deletions cut 1 base from V and 5 bases from J, with 9 bases between. The CDR3 coding sequence is TGTGCCAGCAGTGAATGGAGGGGACACGAGCAGTACTTC. This translates into CASSEWRGHEQYF.

The chain carries TRBV10-3 and TRBJ2-3, with no clear D. This CDR3 region has 9 residues. Germline CDR1 reads ENHRY; CDR2 reads SYGVKD. The germline V and J ends were trimmed by 5 bases and 10 bases, with 4 bases remaining between them. CDR3 DNA sequence: TGTGCCATCAGTAGCCCGCAGTATTTT. Its translation is CAISSPQYF.

The V call is TRBV5-1, the J call TRBJ1-2; perhaps TRBD1 as D (5 bases). V was pared by 7 bases and J by 7 bases, with 14 bases between. The germline V gene has CDR1 SGHRS and CDR2 YFSETQ. This CDR3 has 12 amino acids. CDR3 region: CASGTGTTGYTF. DNA of the CDR3: TGCGCCAGCGGAACAGGTACTACTGGCTACACCTTC.

This chain links TRBV5-1 with TRBJ2-3; 10 bases align to TRBD1. This CDR3 comprises 15 residues. With V trimmed by 4 bases and J by 6 bases, 8 bases remained unmatched. Germline V gene sequence: CDR1 SGHRS, CDR2 YFSETQ. This CDR3 is CASSPDRGQSDTQYF. Here the CDR3 DNA reads TGCGCCAGCAGCCCTGACAGGGGGCAGTCCGATACGCAGTATTTT.

This CDR3 reads CASRVGGRAVNEQYF. DNA of the CDR3: TGTGCCAGCAGAGTTGGCGGGAGGGCTGTTAACGAGCAGTACTTC. J is TRBJ2-7 and V is TRBV27, with 9 bases lining up with TRBD2. CDR1 is MNHEY, CDR2 SMNVEV, per germline (reference sequence). CDR3 size: 15 residues. Trimming cost V 6 bases and J 5 bases; bases outside gene matches: 11.

The V call is TRBV9, the J call TRBJ2-5, with 12 bases identical to TRBD1. The germline V gene has CDR1 SGDLS and CDR2 YYNGEE. V shed 4 bases and J 5 bases; nucleotides not matched to a gene: 6. This CDR3 contains 15 residues. The CDR3 DNA follows: TGTGCCAGCAGCCCGGGACAGGGGGCCGGGGAGACCCAGTACTTC. Translated, it gives CASSPGQGAGETQYF.

CDR3 DNA sequence: TGTGCCAGCAGCGGACGACAGGGGGCGAACGAGCAGTACTTC. The encoded protein is CASSGRQGANEQYF. The rearrangement uses TRBV9 and TRBJ2-7; 10 bases are shared with TRBD1. The CDR3 totals 14 residues. Per germline, CDR1 SGDLS and CDR2 YYNGEE. The J segment lost 5 bases and the V segment lost 3 bases, leaving 5 bases of the junction unmatched.

The V and J genes are TRBV5-1 and TRBJ2-1; tentative D call: TRBD2 (6 bases). Trimming cost V 2 bases and J 5 bases, with 11 bases left between them. This CDR3 region has 14 residues. Germline V gives CDR1 SGHRS, CDR2 YFSETQ. The CDR3 nucleotides are TGCGCCAGCAGCTTCTCGGGCGGGGACAATGAGCAGTTCTTC. Translated: CASSFSGGDNEQFF.

This clone appeared a single time. This sequence joins TRBV28 and TRBJ2-3, with D hard to call. The ends were cut back, 4 bases at V and 0 bases at J, with 5 bases in the middle. Germline V gene sequence: CDR1 MDHEN, CDR2 SYDVKM. The CDR3 consists of 13 residues. In nucleotides, the CDR3 is TGTGCCAGCAGTTCTACCAGCACAGATACGCAGTATTTT. Encoded protein: CASSSTSTDTQYF.

The gene calls are TRBV7-9 and TRBJ1-1; TRBD1 matches at 7 bases. CDR3 length: 13 amino acids. The trim removed 5 bases at V and 13 bases at J, leaving 13 bases unmatched. Germline CDR1 is SEHNR and CDR2 is FQNEAQ (reference sequence). CDR3 sequence reads: CASSPPGQPFLFF. The CDR3 bases are TGTGCCAGCAGCCCTCCGGGACAGCCTTTTCTTTTCTTT.

This chain joins TRBV23-1 and TRBJ1-2; D call uncertain. TRBV23-1 has ORF status, its function being uncertain. Trimming removed 0 bases from V and 0 bases from J, with 5 bases in between. This CDR3 comprises 14 residues. In nucleotides, the CDR3 is TGCGCCAGCAGTCAATCTCCAGCTAACTATGGCTACACCTTC. Encoded protein: CASSQSPANYGYTF.

The gene calls are TRBV5-1 and TRBJ2-7, with 10 nucleotides matching TRBD1. The germline V gene encodes CDR1 SGHRS and CDR2 YFSETQ. The length of the CDR3 is 14 residues. Trimming cost V 6 bases and J 5 bases; bases outside gene matches: 8. DNA for the CDR3: TGCGCCAGCACCGAGTCGACAGGGGGCAACGAGCAGTACTTC. Protein sequence: CASTESTGGNEQYF.

CDR3: CASSLWGGTQETQYF. As DNA, the CDR3 is TGTGCCAGCAGCCTCTGGGGAGGGACCCAAGAGACCCAGTACTTC. V gene TRBV6-5 combines with J gene TRBJ2-5; the match to TRBD2 covers 7 bases. The V segment lost 6 bases and the J segment 1 base; nucleotides outside the gene matches: 8. Per germline, CDR1 MNHEY and CDR2 SVGAGI. The CDR3 runs to 15 residues.